This T cell receptor beta chain was sequenced for a study of shared clonotypes between healthy human individuals (dated by TCRdb to about 2020). Regarding the study in general: The cohort included three men and two women between 18 and 49 years of age. For each donor, CD4 naive and CD4 memory were each run on three plates, CD8 naive on two plates, and CD8 memory on one plate. Blood TCR repertoires of about 5 healthy adults were deeply sequenced to estimate repertoire size and the extent of clonotype sharing between individuals. Different laboratories and diverse techniques were used to prepare libraries and sequence TCR repertoires, to increase sequencing depth and limit assay-specific biases. Per donor, leukapheresis produced somewhere between about 0.94 and 9 billion PBMCs.

The donors were healthy, HIV-negative adults with no recently reported acute infections or vaccinations. Every donor was a Caucasian adult residing in Nashville, Tennessee, USA. CD4+ T cells were enriched by magnetic negative selection, after which naive cells were positively selected on CD45RA and the negative fraction was taken as the memory subset. After blood collection by leukapheresis, PBMCs were isolated using Ficoll-Histopaque density gradient centrifugation and then cryopreserved in the vapor phase of liquid nitrogen. Purity and quantity of every magnetically sorted T cell population were checked by analytical flow cytometry. From each sorted fraction, genomic DNA was isolated and quantified by UV absorbance on a Nanodrop 2000c. The CDR3 runs 14 amino acids, cysteine and phenylalanine included. Here the CDR3 DNA is all that survives: 42 bases in frame from base 1. V is clipped by 3 bases and J by 2 bases, and the sequence between their germline boundaries is 10 bases long. The germline V gene encodes CDR1 SGHDN and CDR2 FVKESK.

Remarks on this clone: What antigen it recognizes has not been identified. Base qualities are not provided; no much larger clone lies one nucleotide away.

TCR CDR3 regions were amplified from genomic DNA by multiplex PCR using the deep immunoSEQ assay. Genomic DNA extracted from each cell subset was distributed evenly over all wells of several immunoSEQ 96-well plates, and each plate served as one replicate. For sorted subsets, 200 to 250 ng of genomic DNA, equivalent to 30,000 or so T cell genomes, went into each replicate PCR. The purified libraries were quantified using a Qubit 3.0 fluorometer, sized with a Bioanalyzer 2100, and then quantified again using the KAPA Library Quantification kit. Every immunoSEQ 96-well plate was sequenced on a separate single-read 150-cycle Illumina NextSeq 550 flow cell. The authors' analysis ran thus. Because only junctional sequences without quality scores were contained in the immunoSEQ output, filtering matching that applied to full-length reads could not be performed. To assign V/J genes and CDR3, sequences were annotated using PyIR, a Python wrapper for IgBLAST v1.9, with IMGT germline references. Reads were removed for weak V/J assignments (E-value above 1e-6), missing CDR3, stop codons, out-of-frame junctions, or ambiguous translated residues. V3J clonotypes were defined as sequences sharing an identical inferred V gene, J gene, and CDR3 amino acid sequence. To compute the percentage overlap between repertoires, the number of shared unique clonotypes was divided by the size of the smaller repertoire. Richness of each repertoire was evaluated using RTK rarefaction, the Chao1 estimator, and Recon v2.1 estimates of unobserved clonotypes. For all TCRbeta clonotypes obtained by the gDNA method from a few donors, generation probabilities were computed with OLGA. TCRdb obtained this table from immuneACCESS and retained in-frame rearrangements with V and J assigned. These tables miss some clones; where compared with another copy, unresolved V genes account for less than half of the shortfall, and the remainder is unexplained. V and J calls and clone size follow that table, whereas D and trimming were derived from the DNA. The sample has millions of clones on record, approximately 93% of them singletons. About 0.37% of the sample belongs to the ten largest clones.

Overall results and qualifications from the work: Compared with non-shared clonotypes, clonotypes shared by all four sorted-subset donors had higher generation probabilities. Sampling was restricted to blood, and TCR repertoires in tissues likely differ from the TCR repertoires found in blood. Across a handful of donors, approximately 5% of naive CD4, roughly 3.5% of naive CD8, roughly 2.2% of memory CD4, and under 0.45% of memory CD8 clonotypes were shared. Naive subsets generally had larger estimated clonotype richness than memory subsets did. Even with the large sequencing depth, rarefaction of the sorted-subset datasets indicated that sequencing was incomplete. Because the study included only a small number of donors, the genetic and exposure-history diversity represented was limited. Pairwise subsampling indicated that sequencing depth was expected to affect the degree of clonotype sharing among donors.

This TCR was sampled from a man in his late teens or twenties in good health. Some clones in this sample may be carry-over from other donors' samples. Source material: naive CD4+ T cells from PBMCs. The intended sense of this specimen's cell subset or site label: CD45RA+ positively selected. Recombination joined TRBV14 with TRBJ2-5; TRBD1 is a weak D gene call, 5 bases matching. This receptor has the CDR3 CASSHRTIQETQYF. The DNA sequence is given as TGTGCCAGCAGCCATAGGACAATACAAGAGACCCAGTACTTC.